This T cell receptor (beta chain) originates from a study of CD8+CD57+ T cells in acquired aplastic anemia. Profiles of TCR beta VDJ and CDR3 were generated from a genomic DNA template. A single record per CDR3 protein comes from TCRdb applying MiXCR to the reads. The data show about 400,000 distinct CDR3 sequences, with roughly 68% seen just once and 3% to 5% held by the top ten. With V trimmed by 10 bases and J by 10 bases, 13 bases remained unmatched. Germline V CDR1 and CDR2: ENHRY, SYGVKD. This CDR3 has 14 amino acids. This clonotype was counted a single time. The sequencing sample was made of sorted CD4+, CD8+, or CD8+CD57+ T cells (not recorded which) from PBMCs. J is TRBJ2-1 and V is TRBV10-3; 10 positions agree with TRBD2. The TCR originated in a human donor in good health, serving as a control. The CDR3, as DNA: TGTGCCAGCAGCCGCCGTCAAGCGGGGGGGGAGCAGTTCTTC. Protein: CASSRRQAGGEQFF.